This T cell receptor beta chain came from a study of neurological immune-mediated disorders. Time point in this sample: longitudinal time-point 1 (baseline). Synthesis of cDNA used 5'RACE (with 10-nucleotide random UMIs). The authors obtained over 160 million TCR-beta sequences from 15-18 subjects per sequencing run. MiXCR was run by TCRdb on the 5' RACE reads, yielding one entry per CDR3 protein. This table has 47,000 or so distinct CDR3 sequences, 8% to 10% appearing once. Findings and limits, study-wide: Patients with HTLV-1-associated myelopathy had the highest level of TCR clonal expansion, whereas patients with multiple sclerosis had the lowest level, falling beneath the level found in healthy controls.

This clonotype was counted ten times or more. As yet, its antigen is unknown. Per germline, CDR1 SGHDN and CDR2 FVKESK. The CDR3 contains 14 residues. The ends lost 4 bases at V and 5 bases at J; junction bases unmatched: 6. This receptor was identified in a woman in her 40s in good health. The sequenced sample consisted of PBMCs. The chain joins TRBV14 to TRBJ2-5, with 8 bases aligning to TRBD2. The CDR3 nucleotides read TGTGCCAGCAGCCCTTTCGGCGGGAGGGAGACCCAGTACTTC. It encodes CASSPFGGRETQYF.